This T cell receptor beta chain derives from a study of vaccination effects on CD4 cells after COVID-19. With the ViraFEST assay, the study expanded antigen-specific CD4+ T cells using viral peptide pools, then sequenced them. CD4+ T cells were isolated after around 10 days of culture. Participants got two doses of BNT162b2 or mRNA-1273 vaccine. Cultures got half-medium changes with IL-2 on days 3 and 7. Looked up from germline, CDR1 is SGHDT and CDR2 is YYEEEE. The CDR3 has 14 residues. The ends were cut back, 6 bases at V and 1 base at J, with 13 bases in the middle. Some clones are missing from TCRdb's copy, which holds only in-frame ones; the method was immunoSEQ multiplex PCR. This table holds about 27,000 clones, about four fifths found once. A word on this clone: What it recognizes is unknown.

The chain employs TRBV5-6 and TRBJ1-2, with a weak D call TRBD1 (5 bases). The TCR sequence derives from a human donor who received a COVID-19 vaccine. Some clones in this sample may be carry-over from other donors' samples. Sequenced material: CD4+ T cells from PBMCs cultured with HCoV-NL63 spike peptides, taken after COVID-19 vaccination. This CDR3 reads CASTEGPSNYGYTF. CDR3 DNA sequence: TGTGCCAGCACCGAGGGACCGAGTAACTATGGCTACACCTTC.